These 26 T cell receptor beta chains originate from one sample sequenced in a study of somatic mutations in cytotoxic T cells in rheumatoid arthritis. Only in-frame clones appear in the TCRdb table, and some are missing; sequencing was by immunoSEQ multiplex PCR. The sample records some 14,000 clones, just under 75% being singletons. Sequenced: CD8+ T cells sorted from blood. These receptors originate from an adult with rheumatoid arthritis.

This clone came up a few times. The chain links TRBV27 to TRBJ1-2; D is undetermined. The germline V gene has CDR1 MNHEY and CDR2 SMNVEV (reference sequence). This CDR3 is 14 amino acids long. Trimming removed 5 bases at V and 2 bases at J, with 12 bases between. This CDR3 is CASSPPDGNYGYTF. The CDR3 DNA follows: TGTGCCAGCAGTCCCCCGGATGGCAACTATGGCTACACCTTC.

This clone was counted only a few times. This chain links TRBV4-1 with TRBJ2-7, with 9 bases matching TRBD2. Per the germline V gene, CDR1 is MGHRA and CDR2 is YSYEKL. This CDR3 region has 15 residues. Trimming removed 3 bases from V and 5 bases from J; junction bases left unmatched: 8. CDR3 nucleotides: TGCGCCAGCAGCCATCGCTCTAGCGGGATCGACGAGCAGTACTTC. Translation gives CASSHRSSGIDEQYF.

This clone has only a few counts. This chain uses TRBV19 with TRBJ1-4; D call uncertain. CDR1 and CDR2 (germline): LNHDA, SQIVND (reference sequence). The CDR3 is 15 amino acids. V was pared by 10 bases and J by 6 bases, with 21 bases between. The CDR3, as DNA: TGTGCCACCAGATCGGGAGGCCGATTGGATGAAAAACTGTTTTTT. This encodes CATRSGGRLDEKLFF. Full variable domain (rest looked up from reference TRBV19 and TRBJ1-4): DGGITQSPKYLFRKEGQNVTLSCEQNLNHDAMYWYRQDPGQGLRLIYYSQIVNDFQKGDIAEGYSVSREKKESFPLTVTSAQKNPTAFYLCATRSGGRLDEKLFFGSGTQLSVL.

The chain joins TRBV10-2 to TRBJ2-5, with D possibly TRBD2 on 6 matching bases. This CDR3 is built from 13 residues. Germline CDR1 WSHSY, CDR2 SAAADI. Between the trimmed V and J ends, which lost 10 bases and 5 bases, there was a span of 17 bases. The CDR3 loop is CATRLGDWETQYF. The DNA of the CDR3 is TGCGCCACCAGACTAGGGGATTGGGAGACCCAGTACTTC.

V usage is TRBV27 and J usage is TRBJ1-2, with 8 bases that match TRBD1. The CDR3 extends over 13 amino acids. J was trimmed by 8 bases and V by 5 bases; bases with no gene match: 7. CDR1 MNHEY and CDR2 SMNVEV come from the germline V gene (reference sequence). The CDR3 DNA is TGTGCCAGCAGTACCACAGGGGGTCACGGCTACACCTTC. Amino acids: CASSTTGGHGYTF.

J is TRBJ2-5 and V is TRBV29-1; TRBD1 agrees at 8 bases. The DNA end favors TRBJ2-7, so the J call may be wrong. Germline V CDR1 and CDR2: SQVTM, ANQGSEA. The CDR3 extends over 11 amino acids. The CDR3 region has the DNA TGCAGCGTTACAGGGGGTTACGAGCAGTACTTC. This gives the protein CSVTGGYEQYF.

The J gene is TRBJ2-1, the V gene TRBV30; TRBD2 agrees at 7 bases. V lost 0 bases to trimming and J lost 8 bases; unmatched junction nucleotides: 10. CDR1 and CDR2 from the germline V gene are GTSNPN and SVGIG (reference sequence). This CDR3 spans 15 amino acids. CDR3 sequence: CAWSVLEGGGDEQFF. CDR3 sequence (DNA): TGTGCCTGGAGTGTACTCGAGGGTGGGGGGGATGAGCAGTTCTTC.

V gene TRBV6-6 combines with J gene TRBJ1-4, with a possible D match to TRBD1 (6 bases). The CDR3 is 15 residues long. The germline CDR1 and CDR2 sequences are MNHNY and SVGAGI (reference sequence). Trimming took off 5 bases at V and 7 bases at J, with 17 bases between the two ends. The CDR3 loop reads CASSRGGGLGEKLFF. The DNA of the CDR3 is TGTGCCAGCAGTCGAGGTGGGGGGCTGGGTGAAAAACTGTTTTTT.

This clone was counted between two and nine times. This sequence joins TRBV27 and TRBJ2-7, with D possibly matching TRBD1 (6 bases). The germline V gene has CDR1 MNHEY and CDR2 SMNVEV (reference sequence). The V gene lost 7 bases and the J gene lost 3 bases, with 10 bases spanning the gap. The CDR3 runs 12 residues. This CDR3 is CASTPQGYEQYF. The CDR3 region has the DNA TGTGCCAGCACTCCACAGGGCTACGAGCAGTACTTC.

This clone has just a few counts. This chain joins TRBV7-9 and TRBJ2-7; D gene ambiguous. Trimming removed 3 bases from V and 7 bases from J, with 7 bases in between. Germline lookup yields CDR1 SEHNR and CDR2 FQNEAQ (reference sequence). The CDR3 loop spans 11 amino acids. CDR3 DNA sequence: TGTGCCAGCAGCTTTATAGGTGAGCAGTACTTC. This translates into CASSFIGEQYF.

V is TRBV4-1 and J is TRBJ2-7; 12 bases fit TRBD2. The V and J ends lost 4 bases and 4 bases, in that order; junction bases with no gene match: 11. Germline V CDR1 and CDR2: MGHRA, YSYEKL. CDR3 size: 17 residues. CDR3 sequence (DNA): TGCGCCAGCAGCCTAGACAGACTAGCGGGAGATTTTTACGAGCAGTACTTC. This gives the protein CASSLDRLAGDFYEQYF.

The chain carries TRBV30 and TRBJ1-3, with unresolved D. This CDR3 contains 12 residues. Germline V gene data show CDR1 as GTSNPN and CDR2 as SVGIG (reference sequence). Trimming left V 2 bases short and J 4 bases short, with 6 bases between. This chain's CDR3 is CAWSPGGNTIYF. Here the CDR3 DNA reads TGTGCCTGGAGTCCAGGAGGAAACACCATATATTTT.

V is TRBV5-4 and J is TRBJ2-3; D might be TRBD1 or TRBD2, each matching 5 bases. CDR1 is SGHNT, CDR2 YYREEE, per germline (reference sequence). V lost 0 bases and J lost 4, with 15 bases in between. CDR3 length: 16 residues. This chain's CDR3 is CASSLEGVGSADTQYF. In DNA form, the CDR3 reads TGTGCCAGCAGCTTGGAAGGGGTGGGGAGCGCAGATACGCAGTATTTT.

The chain has TRBV11-2 and TRBJ1-1, with D possibly matching TRBD1 (6 bases). The CDR3 is made up of 13 amino acids. CDR1 SGHAT and CDR2 FQNNGV come from the germline V gene. The V end was cut by 3 bases, the J end by 1 base, with 6 bases between. CDR3 in amino acids: CASSLTGNTEAFF. The CDR3 DNA follows: TGTGCCAGCAGCTTGACAGGGAACACTGAAGCTTTCTTT.

The rearrangement uses TRBV4-1 and TRBJ2-1; D perhaps matches TRBD1 (7 bases). Germline values: CDR1 MGHRA, CDR2 YSYEKL. Between the trimmed V and J ends, which lost 4 bases and 4 bases, there was a span of 20 bases. This CDR3 comprises 17 residues. CDR3 sequence (DNA): TGCGCCAGCAGCCTCTTAGGGGGGACAGCGGATTACAATGAGCAGTTCTTC. Translation gives CASSLLGGTADYNEQFF.

The genes are TRBV10-3 and TRBJ2-4; perhaps TRBD2 as D (5 bases). The CDR3 totals 13 residues. Trimming shortened V by 7 bases and J by 6 bases, and 13 bases separated the two germline ends. Per germline, CDR1 ENHRY and CDR2 SYGVKD. As DNA, the CDR3 is TGTGCCATCATGGCGCCGGGGAGAAACATTCAGTACTTC. It is translated as CAIMAPGRNIQYF.

The V and J genes are TRBV27 and TRBJ2-1, with D unclear. Germline V CDR1 and CDR2: MNHEY, SMNVEV (reference sequence). V lost 6 bases and J lost 2, with 20 bases in between. The CDR3 totals 17 residues. CDR3 in amino acids: CASRPGRLGVAYNEQFF. As DNA, the CDR3 is TGTGCCAGCAGGCCCGGCCGTCTTGGCGTAGCCTACAATGAGCAGTTCTTC.

The chain joins TRBV13 to TRBJ2-1, with D perhaps matching TRBD1 (6 bases). The CDR3 extends over 12 amino acids. Trimming removed 0 bases from V and 15 bases from J, with 12 bases in between. The V gene's germline CDR1 is PRHDT and CDR2 FYEKMQ (reference sequence). The DNA for the CDR3 is TGTGCCAGCAGCTTAGGCCTGTGGGGGCCGTTCTTC. Protein product: CASSLGLWGPFF.

The V gene is TRBV9, the J gene TRBJ2-6; D is uncertain. CDR3 length equals 17 residues. Per germline, CDR1 SGDLS and CDR2 YYNGEE. Trimming removed 1 base from V and 0 bases from J, with 11 bases in between. CDR3 region: CASSVLETHSGANVLTF. CDR3 DNA: TGTGCCAGCAGCGTACTAGAGACCCACTCTGGGGCCAACGTCCTGACTTTC.

CDR3 sequence reads: CASSLDYGTGGSGELFF. In DNA form, the CDR3 reads TGTGCCAGCAGCTTGGATTACGGGACAGGGGGCTCCGGGGAGCTGTTTTTT. The V gene is TRBV5-4, the J gene TRBJ2-2; 12 bases fit TRBD1. This CDR3 has 17 residues. The V gene's germline CDR1 is SGHNT and CDR2 YYREEE (reference sequence). V dropped 0 bases and J dropped 6; count of bases not matched to a gene: 6.

The chain is built from TRBV14 and TRBJ2-7; 9 bases match TRBD1. This CDR3 has 15 residues. Germline trimming cut 3 bases from V and 2 bases from J; bases unmatched to any gene: 5. Looked up from germline, CDR1 is SGHDN and CDR2 is FVKESK. The CDR3 DNA is TGTGCCAGCAGCCACCTGGGACAGGGAGCCTACGAGCAGTACTTC. The encoded protein is CASSHLGQGAYEQYF.

This clone was observed a handful of times. The chain employs TRBV28 and TRBJ2-7; D gene unclear. Germline assignment: CDR1 MDHEN and CDR2 SYDVKM. Trimming removed 2 bases from V and 3 bases from J, with 11 bases in between. The length of the CDR3 is 14 residues. As DNA, the CDR3 is TGTGCCAGCAGTTTAACGGCGATTTACTACGAGCAGTACTTC. This encodes CASSLTAIYYEQYF.

V and J are TRBV7-8 and TRBJ2-1; 11 bases are a match to TRBD1. J was trimmed by 6 bases and V by 5 bases; bases with no gene match: 9. CDR1 and CDR2 (germline): SGHVS, FQNEAQ. CDR3 size: 16 residues. The CDR3 coding sequence is TGTGCCAGCAGCCCGGACGGACAGGGGGCGAGCAATGAGCAGTTCTTC. This gives the protein CASSPDGQGASNEQFF. Full variable domain (outside the CDR3, taken from reference TRBV7-8 and TRBJ2-1): GAGVSQSPRYKVAKRGQDVALRCDPISGHVSLFWYQQALGQGPEFLTYFQNEAQLDKSGLPSDRFFAERPEGSVSTLKIQRTQQEDSAVYLCASSPDGQGASNEQFFGPGTRLTVL.

V gene TRBV29-1 combines with J gene TRBJ2-5; no clear D gene. The V end was cut by 3 bases, the J end by 2 bases, with 7 bases between. This CDR3 region has 12 residues. Looked up from germline, CDR1 is SQVTM and CDR2 is ANQGSEA. CDR3 sequence: CSVEHDQETQYF. The CDR3 nucleotides are TGCAGCGTTGAGCACGATCAAGAGACCCAGTACTTC.

The chain recombines TRBV9 with TRBJ2-7; D tentatively reads TRBD1 or TRBD2 (5 bases each). Germline CDR1 is SGDLS and CDR2 is YYNGEE. This CDR3 spans 14 amino acids. V gave up 0 bases and J gave up 3 bases, with 10 bases separating them. The chain's CDR3 is CASSVGGNHYEQYF. Here the CDR3 DNA reads TGTGCCAGCAGCGTAGGGGGGAATCACTACGAGCAGTACTTC. Combining the CDR3 with reference TRBV9 and TRBJ2-7 gives the whole variable domain DSGVTQTPKHLITATGQRVTLRCSPRSGDLSVYWYQQSLDQGLQFLIQYYNGEERAKGNILERFSAQQFPDLHSELNLSSLELGDSALYFCASSVGGNHYEQYFGPGTRLTVT.

The rearrangement links TRBV27 to TRBJ2-1; TRBD2 agrees at 7 bases. Germline trimming cut 0 bases from V and 8 bases from J; bases unmatched to any gene: 13. CDR1 and CDR2 (germline): MNHEY, SMNVEV (reference sequence). CDR3 length equals 17 residues. For the CDR3, the DNA is TGTGCCAGCAGTTTATCGTTGGTCCGGGAGGACCGACATGAGCAGTTCTTC. It yields the protein CASSLSLVREDRHEQFF.